This T cell receptor (beta chain) was observed in a study of Ad26.COV2.S vaccination and SARS-CoV-2 variants. The wider study: The authors gave Ad26.COV2.S intramuscularly, either once or twice 56 days apart.

General study points: Similar non-spike TCR breadth was seen in vaccine and placebo recipients.

Treatment described: 15 to 20 received Ad26.COV2.S at low or high dose, single or two shots; 5 received placebo; per-sample allocation not given. Sampling occurred on day 63 after the first vaccine or placebo injection. Recruitment in Boston yielded a donor of adult age, 18-55 years. Assay used: immunoSEQ multiplex PCR; TCRdb lists only in-frame clones, some missing. The sample includes about 440,000 clones, roughly 87% seen only once; the top ten take 9.5% to 15%. The CDR3 is 15 amino acids. Unmatched junction bases numbered 11, after V lost 8 bases and J lost 6 bases. CDR1 LNHDA and CDR2 SQIVND come from the germline V gene (reference sequence). Regarding this clone: Its antigen is unidentified.

This clonotype was sampled from a person between 18 and 60 years old who received the Ad26.COV2.S COVID-19 vaccine or a placebo. J is TRBJ2-7 and V is TRBV19, with 12 bases that match TRBD2. Sequences were derived from peripheral blood, sampled in a trial of Ad26.COV2.S vaccine versus placebo. CDR3 residues: CASRGASGRVGEQYF. CDR3 in DNA: TGTGCCAGTCGCGGTGCTAGCGGGAGGGTTGGCGAGCAGTACTTC.